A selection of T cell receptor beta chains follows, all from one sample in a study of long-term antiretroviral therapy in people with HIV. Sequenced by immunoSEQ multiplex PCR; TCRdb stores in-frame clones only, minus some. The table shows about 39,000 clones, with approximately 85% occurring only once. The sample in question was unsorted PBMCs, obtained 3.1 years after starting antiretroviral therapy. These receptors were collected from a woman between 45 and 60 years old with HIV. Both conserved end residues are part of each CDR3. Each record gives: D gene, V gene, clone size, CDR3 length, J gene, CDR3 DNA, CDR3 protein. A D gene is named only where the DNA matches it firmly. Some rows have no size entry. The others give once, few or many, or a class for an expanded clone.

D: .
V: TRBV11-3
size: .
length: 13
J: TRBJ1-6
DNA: TGTGCCAGCAGCGTCCTATCAAATTCACCCCTCCACTTT
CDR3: CASSVLSNSPLHF

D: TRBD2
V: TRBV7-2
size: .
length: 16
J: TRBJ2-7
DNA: TGTGCCAGCAGCTTAGCTAGCGGGGGGGACACCTACGAGCAGTACTTC
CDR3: CASSLASGGDTYEQYF

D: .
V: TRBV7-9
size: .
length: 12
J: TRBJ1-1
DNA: TGTGCCAGCCACCTGGGGGACACTGAAGCTTTCTTT
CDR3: CASHLGDTEAFF

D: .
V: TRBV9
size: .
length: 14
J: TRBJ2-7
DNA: TGTGCCAGCAGCCCTACGACGGGGGCCTACGAGCAGTACTTC
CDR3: CASSPTTGAYEQYF

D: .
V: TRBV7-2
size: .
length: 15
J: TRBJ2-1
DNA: TGTGCCAGCAGCTCGGACAGTCTCTCCTACAATGAGCAGTTCTTC
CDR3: CASSSDSLSYNEQFF

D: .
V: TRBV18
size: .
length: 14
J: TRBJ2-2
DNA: TGTGCCAGCTCACCAAACTTAGTAATCGGGGAGCTGTTTTTT
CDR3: CASSPNLVIGELFF

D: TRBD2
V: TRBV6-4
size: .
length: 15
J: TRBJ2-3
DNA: TGTGCCAGCAGTGACCAGCGGGGGGGCTTGGATACGCAGTATTTT
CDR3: CASSDQRGGLDTQYF

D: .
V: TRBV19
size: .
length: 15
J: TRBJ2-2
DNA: TGTGCCAGTACTTTAACGGGTTATGTAGGCGGGGAGCTGTTTTTT
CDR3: CASTLTGYVGGELFF

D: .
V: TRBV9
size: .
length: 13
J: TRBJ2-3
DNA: TGTGCCAGCAGCGTAGGTAGCACAGATACGCAGTATTTT
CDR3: CASSVGSTDTQYF

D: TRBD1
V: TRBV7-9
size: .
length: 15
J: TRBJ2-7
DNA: TGTGCCAGCAGCTTATCGTTTACAGGGGGCTACGAGCAGTACTTC
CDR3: CASSLSFTGGYEQYF

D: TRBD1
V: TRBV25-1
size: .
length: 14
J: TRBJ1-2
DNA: TGTGCCAGCAGTGCAAACAGGGGGCTGGTTGGCTACACCTTC
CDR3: CASSANRGLVGYTF

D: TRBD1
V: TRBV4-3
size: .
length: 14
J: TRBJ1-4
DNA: TGCGCCAGCAGCCCGGACAGGGTAAATGAAAAACTGTTTTTT
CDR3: CASSPDRVNEKLFF

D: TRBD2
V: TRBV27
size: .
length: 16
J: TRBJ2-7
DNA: TGTGCCAGCAGTTCCCCAGCTAGCGGGGGCTCCTACGAGCAGTACTTC
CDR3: CASSSPASGGSYEQYF

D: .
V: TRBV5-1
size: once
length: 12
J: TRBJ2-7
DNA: TGCGCCAGCAGCTCCTCGTCCTACGAGCAGTACTTC
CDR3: CASSSSSYEQYF

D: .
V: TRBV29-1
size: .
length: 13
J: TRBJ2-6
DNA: TGCAGCGTTGAGGTCTCTGGGGCCAACGTCCTGACTTTC
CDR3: CSVEVSGANVLTF

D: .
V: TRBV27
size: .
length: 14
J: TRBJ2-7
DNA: TGTGCCAGCAGTTTAAGCGGGACAGGCAACGAGCAGTACTTC
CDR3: CASSLSGTGNEQYF

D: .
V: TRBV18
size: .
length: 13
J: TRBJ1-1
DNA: TGTGCCAGCTCAAGTACGCAGGATACTGAAGCTTTCTTT
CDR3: CASSSTQDTEAFF

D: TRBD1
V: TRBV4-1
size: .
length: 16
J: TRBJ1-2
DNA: TGCGCCAGCAGCCCAGCACAGGGGGTGAGTCTCTATGGCTACACCTTC
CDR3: CASSPAQGVSLYGYTF

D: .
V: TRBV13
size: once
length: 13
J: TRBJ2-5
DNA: TGTGCCAGCAGCCAGAACCGAAAAGAGACCCAGTACTTC
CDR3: CASSQNRKETQYF

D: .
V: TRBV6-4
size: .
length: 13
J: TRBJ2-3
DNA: TGTGCCAGCAGTCCAGACAGAGGAGATACGCAGTATTTT
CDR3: CASSPDRGDTQYF

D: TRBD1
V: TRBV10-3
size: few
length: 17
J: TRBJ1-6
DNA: TGTGCCATCAGTGAAACGACAGGGAGTGGGACACAAGGAGCCCTCCACTTT
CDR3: CAISETTGSGTQGALHF

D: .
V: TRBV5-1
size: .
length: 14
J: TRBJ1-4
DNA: TGCGCCAGCAGAACCGGGGCAACTAATGAAAAACTGTTTTTT
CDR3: CASRTGATNEKLFF

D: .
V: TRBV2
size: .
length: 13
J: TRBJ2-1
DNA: TGTGCCAGCCAGATGCGCGGGTACGGTGAGCAGTTCTTC
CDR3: CASQMRGYGEQFF

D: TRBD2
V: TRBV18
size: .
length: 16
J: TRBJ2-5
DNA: TGTGCCAGCTCATCGGGACTAGCGGGGGGACAAGAGACCCAGTACTTC
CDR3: CASSSGLAGGQETQYF

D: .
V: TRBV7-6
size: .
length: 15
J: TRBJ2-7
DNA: TGTGCCAGCAGCCCCCCTCCCATATACCGAACCGAGCAGTACTTC
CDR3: CASSPPPIYRTEQYF

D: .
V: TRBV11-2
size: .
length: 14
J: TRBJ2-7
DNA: TGTGCCAGCAGCCGAGACAGAACTCCCTACGAGCAGTACTTC
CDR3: CASSRDRTPYEQYF

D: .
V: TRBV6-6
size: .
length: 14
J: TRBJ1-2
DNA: TGTGCCAGCAGTTATTTCACAGGGAGCTATGGCTACACCTTC
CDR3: CASSYFTGSYGYTF

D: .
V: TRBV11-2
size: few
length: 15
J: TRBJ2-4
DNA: TGTGCCAGCAGCCCGGAGAAGGGGGCCAAAAACATTCAGTACTTC
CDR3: CASSPEKGAKNIQYF

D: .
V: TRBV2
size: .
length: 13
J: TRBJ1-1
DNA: TGTGCCAGCACCACTCGTTATAACACTGAAGCTTTCTTT
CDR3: CASTTRYNTEAFF

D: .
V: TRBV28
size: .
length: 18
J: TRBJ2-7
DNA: TGTGCCAGCAAAACACCCGGGGGAATCGGGATCAGCGGTGGCGAGCAGTACTTC
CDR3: CASKTPGGIGISGGEQYF

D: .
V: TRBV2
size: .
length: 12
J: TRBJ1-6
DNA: TGTGCCAGCAGTTTGAGGGATTCACCCCTCCACTTT
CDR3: CASSLRDSPLHF

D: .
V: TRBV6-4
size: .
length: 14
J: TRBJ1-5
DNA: TGTGCCAGCAGTTACTCCAACAGGGCGCAGCCCCAGCATTTT
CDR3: CASSYSNRAQPQHF

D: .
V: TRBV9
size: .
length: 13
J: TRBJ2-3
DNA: TGTGCCAGCAGCGTAAGAGACACAGATACGCAGTATTTT
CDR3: CASSVRDTDTQYF

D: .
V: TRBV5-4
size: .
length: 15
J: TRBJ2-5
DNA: TGTGCCAGCAGCTTGGTAGTAGGGGGCCAAGAGACCCAGTACTTC
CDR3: CASSLVVGGQETQYF

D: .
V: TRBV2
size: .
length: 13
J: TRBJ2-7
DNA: TGTGCCAGCAGTTCAGACGGGGGGCACGAGCAGTACTTC
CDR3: CASSSDGGHEQYF

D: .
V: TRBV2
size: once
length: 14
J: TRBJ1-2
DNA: TGTGCCAGCAGTGGGCGGGGCTGGCACTATGGCTACACCTTC
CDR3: CASSGRGWHYGYTF

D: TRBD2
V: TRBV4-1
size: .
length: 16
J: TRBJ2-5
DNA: TGCGCCAGCAGCCAAGAATCTAGCGGGGATCAAGAGACCCAGTACTTC
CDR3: CASSQESSGDQETQYF

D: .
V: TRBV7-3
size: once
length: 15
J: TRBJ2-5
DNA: TGTGCCAGCAGCCTGACCGGATCCTTGATTGAGACCCAGTACTTC
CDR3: CASSLTGSLIETQYF

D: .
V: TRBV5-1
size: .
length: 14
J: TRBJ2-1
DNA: TGCGCCAGCAGCTTGACTTTGGAGGGGAGTGAGCAGTTCTTC
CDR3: CASSLTLEGSEQFF

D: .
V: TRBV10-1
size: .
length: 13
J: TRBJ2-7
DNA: TGCGCCAGCAGTGAGATCTGGGGAAGCGAGCAGTACTTC
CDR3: CASSEIWGSEQYF

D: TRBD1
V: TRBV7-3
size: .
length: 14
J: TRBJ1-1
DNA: TGTGCCAGCAGCCTCGGCCACGGGACAGCTGAAGCTTTCTTT
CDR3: CASSLGHGTAEAFF

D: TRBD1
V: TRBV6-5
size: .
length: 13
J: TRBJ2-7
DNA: TGTGCCAGCAGCCCGCCCACAGGGGACGAGCAGTACTTC
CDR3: CASSPPTGDEQYF

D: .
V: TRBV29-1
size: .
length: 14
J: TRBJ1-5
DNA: TGCAGCGCATCCCTCGAGGGGGTACAATCAGCCCAGCATTTT
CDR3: CSASLEGVQSAQHF

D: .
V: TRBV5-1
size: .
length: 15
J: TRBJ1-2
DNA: TGCGCCAGCAGCGCGGCAGGGACTACTAACTATGGCTACACCTTC
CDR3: CASSAAGTTNYGYTF

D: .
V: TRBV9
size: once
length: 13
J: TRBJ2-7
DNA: TGTGCCAGCAGCGTAGCCCAGGGTCACGAGCAGTACTTC
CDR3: CASSVAQGHEQYF

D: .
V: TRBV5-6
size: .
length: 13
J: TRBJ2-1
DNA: TGTGCCAGCAGCCCCCAATTCGACAATGAGCAGTTCTTC
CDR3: CASSPQFDNEQFF

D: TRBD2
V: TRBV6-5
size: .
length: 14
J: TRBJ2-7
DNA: TGTGCCAGCAGGCGACTAGCGGGGACCTACGAGCAGTACTTC
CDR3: CASRRLAGTYEQYF

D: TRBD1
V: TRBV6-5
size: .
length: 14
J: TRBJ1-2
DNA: TGTGCCAGCAGCGACCAGGGGGCGTTTCGTGGCTACACCTTC
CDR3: CASSDQGAFRGYTF

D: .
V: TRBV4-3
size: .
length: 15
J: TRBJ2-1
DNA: TGCGCCAGCAGCCAAGCTCACTACAGTGGGGTTGAGCAGTTCTTC
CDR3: CASSQAHYSGVEQFF

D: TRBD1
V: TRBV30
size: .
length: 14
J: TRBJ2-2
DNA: TGTGCCTGGGGGGGGACAGGTCGGACCGGGGAGCTGTTTTTT
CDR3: CAWGGTGRTGELFF

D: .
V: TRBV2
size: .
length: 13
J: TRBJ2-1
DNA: TGTGCCAGCAGTGGGTCAGGGGACAATGAGCAGTTCTTC
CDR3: CASSGSGDNEQFF